This T cell receptor (beta chain) was retrieved from a study of blood T cell repertoires in COVID-19. The method was immunoSEQ multiplex PCR; TCRdb's version includes in-frame clones alone and lacks a portion of them. Of over 350,000 clones in the sample, about 89% are singletons; the top ten hold about 4.5%. Germline-derived CDR1 and CDR2 are MGHRA and YSYEKL. The CDR3 totals 17 residues. V lost 4 bases and J lost 0; bases outside the gene matches: 9. Sequenced: peripheral blood. This clonotype was obtained from a woman aged 25-40 years with acute or convalescent COVID-19. The V gene is TRBV4-1, the J gene TRBJ2-5, with 9 bases lining up with TRBD1. This CDR3 reads CASSPAGTGLNQETQYF. In DNA, the CDR3 is TGCGCCAGCAGCCCAGCCGGGACAGGGCTTAACCAAGAGACCCAGTACTTC.